This T cell receptor (beta chain) was retrieved from a study of T cell responses to AZD1222 COVID-19 vaccine. Turning to this clone: Its antigen is undetermined.

This table comes from immunoSEQ multiplex PCR, and its TCRdb copy is limited to in-frame clones, with some not included. The sample has about 86,000 clones, more than 70% seen once; the top ten hold less than 8.5%. The CDR3 loop spans 14 amino acids. V was pared by 4 bases and J by 8 bases, with 18 bases between. Looked up from germline, CDR1 is SGHNT and CDR2 is YYREEE (reference sequence). Overall study results and limits: Donors were largely white British and mainly female; clonal diversity was possibly underestimated. No repertoire was sampled before or during the peak T cell response, only after it.

This TCR came from an adult who received the AZD1222 COVID-19 vaccine. The material sequenced was peripheral blood, taken 28 days after the second AZD1222 dose. The chain couples TRBV5-4 to TRBJ1-2; D is unresolved. As DNA, the CDR3 is TGTGCCAGCAGCAGGACGGGGAGGGAAGAGGGCTACACCTTC. It codes for CASSRTGREEGYTF.